One sample yielded the 6 T cell receptor beta chains listed below, sequenced in a study of a mutant IDH1 vaccine in newly diagnosed glioma. This sample's time point: week 35, safety follow-up. Topical imiquimod accompanied each vaccine dose, which consisted of 300 ug of mutant IDH1 20-mer peptide. TCRdb's copy holds only in-frame clones and misses some; the assay was immunoSEQ multiplex PCR. The top ten clones hold roughly 4% of a sample with 60,000 or so clones, around four fifths of them seen once. Antigen specificity for these receptors is unknown. Sequencing was performed on PBMCs, taken from a glioma patient whose treatment included an IDH1 peptide vaccine. The receptors here all came from a man aged 30 to 39 with glioma.

The V call is TRBV19, the J call TRBJ2-2, with 8 nucleotides matching TRBD1. Germline V lookup: CDR1 LNHDA, CDR2 SQIVND (reference sequence). The trim removed 7 bases at V and 8 bases at J, leaving 6 bases unmatched. The CDR3 is made up of 13 amino acids. The CDR3 loop is CASNKDRVGELFF. CDR3 coding DNA: TGTGCCAGTAATAAGGACAGGGTTGGGGAGCTGTTTTTT.

The rearrangement joins TRBV19 to TRBJ1-2; tentative D call: TRBD1 (6 bases). The germline V gene has CDR1 LNHDA and CDR2 SQIVND (reference sequence). With 4 bases removed from V and 8 bases from J, the gap between germline ends came to 8 bases. The CDR3 consists of 11 residues. The CDR3 protein is CASSTQGGYTF. As DNA, the CDR3 is TGTGCCAGTAGTACACAGGGAGGCTACACCTTC.

This chain connects TRBV5-4 to TRBJ1-2; D unresolved. Looked up from germline, CDR1 is SGHNT and CDR2 is YYREEE (reference sequence). The CDR3 is made up of 13 amino acids. Trimming pared 5 bases from V and 6 bases from J, leaving 14 bases between. CDR3 bases: TGTGCCAGCAGTTTACAGAGTAAGCATGGCTACACCTTC. This codes for CASSLQSKHGYTF.

This clone was observed a single time. V and J are TRBV7-8 and TRBJ1-5; a weak D match, TRBD1 (5 bases). The CDR3 covers 16 residues. CDR1 SGHVS and CDR2 FQNEAQ come from the germline V gene. Trimming left V 1 base short and J 7 bases short, with 17 bases between. CDR3 sequence reads: CASSLEPGLVRQPQHF. The DNA for the CDR3 is TGTGCCAGCAGCTTAGAGCCAGGGCTTGTGCGACAGCCCCAGCATTTT.

The chain employs TRBV6-5 and TRBJ1-1; D gene unclear. The CDR3 loop spans 15 amino acids. The V end was cut by 4 bases, the J end by 1 base, with 13 bases between. In germline, CDR1 is MNHEY, CDR2 SVGAGI. The CDR3 DNA follows: TGTGCCAGCAGTTCCACGACGTCGAGGAACACTGAAGCTTTCTTT. Protein: CASSSTTSRNTEAFF.

The genes are TRBV21-1 and TRBJ2-2; no check of the table's D call, TRBD1, against the DNA was made. TRBV21-1 is a pseudogene. The CDR3 is 18 residues long. Here the CDR3 reads CASCPNNHRTGGTGELFF. The DNA of the CDR3 is TGTGCCAGCTGCCCAAATAACCACCGGACAGGGGGCACCGGGGAGCTGTTTTTT.